This entry concerns a single T cell receptor (beta chain). The study sequenced TCR beta in blood CD8+ and CD4+ T cells. Diagnostic criteria defined recently for definite or probable disease were met by the Susac syndrome patients. Random hexamers were used to reverse transcribe an amount of roughly 0.5 to 1 ug RNA. The authors amplified TCR beta CDR3 across 54 Vbeta and 13 Jbeta using immunoSEQ multiplex PCR. A single record per CDR3 protein comes from TCRdb applying MiXCR to the immunoSEQ multiplex PCR reads. The sample has some 160,000 distinct CDR3 sequences; 90% to 95% are singletons. This record comes from a study of CD8 T cells in Susac syndrome. Looking at the study overall: Sequencing included Susac syndrome patients, roughly six of them with active disease and under ten in remission.

CDR3 length: 19 residues. Deletions cut 4 bases from V and 0 bases from J, with 19 bases between. Specimen: CD4+ T cells from PBMCs. The rearrangement links TRBV12-3 or TRBV12-4 to TRBJ2-6; weak D call: TRBD1 (6 bases). The source is a human donor with Susac syndrome. Here the CDR3 DNA reads TGTGCCAGCAGTTCAGACCCAGGGGTTTGGTTCTCTGGGGCCAACGTCCTGACTTTC. Amino acids: CASSSDPGVWFSGANVLTF.